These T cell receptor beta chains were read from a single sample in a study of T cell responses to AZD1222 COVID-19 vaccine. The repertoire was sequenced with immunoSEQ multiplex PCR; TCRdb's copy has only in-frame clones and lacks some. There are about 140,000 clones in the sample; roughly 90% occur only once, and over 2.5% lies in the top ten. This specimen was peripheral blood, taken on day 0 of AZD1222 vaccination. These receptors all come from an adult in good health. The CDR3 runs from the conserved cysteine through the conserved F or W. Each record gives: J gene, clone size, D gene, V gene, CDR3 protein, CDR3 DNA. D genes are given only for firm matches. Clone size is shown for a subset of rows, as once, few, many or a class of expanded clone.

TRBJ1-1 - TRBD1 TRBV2 CASKWTGGTEAFF TGTGCCAGCAAATGGACAGGGGGTACTGAAGCTTTCTTT
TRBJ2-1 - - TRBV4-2 CASSHAQGQGGGYEQFF TGTGCCAGCAGCCACGCCCAAGGGCAGGGGGGTGGGTATGAGCAGTTCTTC
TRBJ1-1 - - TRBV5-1 CASSSEASGGNTEAFF TGCGCCAGCAGCTCCGAGGCTAGTGGGGGAAACACTGAAGCTTTCTTT
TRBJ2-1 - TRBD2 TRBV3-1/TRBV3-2 CASSQDSREGPYNEQFF TGTGCCAGCAGCCAAGATTCGCGGGAGGGACCGTACAATGAGCAGTTCTTC
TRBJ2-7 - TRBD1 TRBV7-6 CASSPSGGTGLREQYF TGTGCCAGCAGCCCCTCCGGGGGGACAGGGCTGAGGGAGCAGTACTTC
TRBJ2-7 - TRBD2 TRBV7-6 CASSLAGGSSYEQYF TGTGCCAGCAGCTTAGCCGGCGGGAGCTCCTACGAGCAGTACTTC
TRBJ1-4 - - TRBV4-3 CASSQDSEKLFF TGCGCCAGCAGCCAAGATAGTGAAAAACTGTTTTTT
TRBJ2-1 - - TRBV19 CASSISTGPLIYNEQFF TGTGCCAGTAGTATATCGACAGGCCCACTCATCTACAATGAGCAGTTCTTC
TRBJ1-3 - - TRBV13 CASSYNRDRNTIYF TGTGCCAGCAGTTATAACAGGGACCGAAACACCATATATTTT
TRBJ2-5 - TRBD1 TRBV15 CATSRAATGWGETQYF TGTGCCACCAGCAGAGCTGCGACAGGGTGGGGGGAGACCCAGTACTTC
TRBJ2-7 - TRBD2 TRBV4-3 CASSLGLAGGRGEQYF TGCGCCAGCAGCCTCGGACTAGCGGGAGGTCGAGGCGAGCAGTACTTC
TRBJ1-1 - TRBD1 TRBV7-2 CASSFPGTGKGTTEAFF TGTGCCAGCAGCTTCCCCGGGACAGGTAAAGGAACCACTGAAGCTTTCTTT
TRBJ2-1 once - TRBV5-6 CASSLMQGVDNEQFF TGTGCCAGCAGCTTGATGCAAGGGGTGGACAATGAGCAGTTCTTC
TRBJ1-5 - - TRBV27 CASSYRGLGQPQHF TGTGCCAGCAGTTATCGGGGCTTAGGTCAGCCCCAGCATTTT
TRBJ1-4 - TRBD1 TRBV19 CASSIIGTGGANEKLFF TGTGCCAGTAGTATCATCGGGACAGGGGGCGCTAATGAAAAACTGTTTTTT
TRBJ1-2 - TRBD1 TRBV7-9 CASSTTGTGYTF TGTGCCAGCAGCACGACAGGGACCGGCTACACCTTC
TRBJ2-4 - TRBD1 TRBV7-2 CASSSGQDGDIQYF TGTGCCAGCAGCTCGGGACAGGATGGGGACATTCAGTACTTC
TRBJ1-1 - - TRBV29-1 CSVVRSRFNTEAFF TGCAGCGTGGTCAGGAGTCGCTTCAACACTGAAGCTTTCTTT
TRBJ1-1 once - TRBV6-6 CASSLLNTEAFF TGTGCCAGCAGTTTATTAAACACTGAAGCTTTCTTT
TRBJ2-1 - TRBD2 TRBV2 CASSETSGSADEQFF TGTGCCAGCAGTGAGACTAGCGGGAGTGCGGATGAGCAGTTCTTC
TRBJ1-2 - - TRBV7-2 CASSLGGVGYGYTF TGTGCCAGCAGCTTAGGGGGGGTCGGCTATGGCTACACCTTC
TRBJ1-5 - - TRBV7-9 CASSLGRAVMNQPQHF TGTGCCAGCAGCTTAGGCCGGGCAGTCATGAATCAGCCCCAGCATTTT
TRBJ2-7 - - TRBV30 CAWSVSWYEQYF TGTGCCTGGAGTGTTTCTTGGTACGAGCAGTACTTC
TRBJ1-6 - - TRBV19 CASSYREGRHSPLHF TGTGCCAGTAGTTACCGGGAGGGAAGGCATTCACCCCTCCACTTT
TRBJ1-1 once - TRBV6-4 CASRSQMNTEAFF TGTGCCAGCAGATCCCAGATGAACACTGAAGCTTTCTTT
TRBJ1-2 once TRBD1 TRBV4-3 CASSRSTGTNYGYTF TGCGCCAGCAGCCGATCGACAGGGACTAACTATGGCTACACCTTC
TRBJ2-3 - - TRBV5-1 CASRSDSWADTQYF TGCGCCAGCCGATCAGACTCTTGGGCAGATACGCAGTATTTT
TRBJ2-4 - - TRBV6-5 CARKTGQAKNIQYF TGTGCCAGGAAAACGGGCCAAGCCAAAAACATTCAGTACTTC
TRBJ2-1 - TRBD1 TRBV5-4 CASRRDRGSYNEQFF TGTGCCAGCAGGAGGGACAGGGGTTCCTACAATGAGCAGTTCTTC
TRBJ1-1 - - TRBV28 CASSPSGGSRGTEAFF TGTGCCAGCAGTCCGAGCGGGGGGAGCAGGGGCACTGAAGCTTTCTTT
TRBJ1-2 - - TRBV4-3 CASSPRGGDGYTF TGCGCCAGCAGCCCCAGGGGAGGGGATGGCTACACCTTC
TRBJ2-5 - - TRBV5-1 CASSWGETQYF TGCGCCAGCAGCTGGGGGGAGACCCAGTACTTC
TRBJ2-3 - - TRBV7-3 CASSPRGGGAQDTQYF TGTGCCAGCAGCCCCCGGGGTGGGGGGGCTCAAGATACGCAGTATTTT
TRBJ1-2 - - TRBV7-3 CASSSSSGPQYGYTF TGTGCCAGCAGCTCATCCTCCGGACCACAATATGGCTACACCTTC
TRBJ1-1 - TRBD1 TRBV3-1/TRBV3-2 CASSHGQGTNTEAFF TGTGCCAGCAGCCATGGACAGGGGACGAACACTGAAGCTTTCTTT
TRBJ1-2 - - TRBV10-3 CAISESGARGYTF TGTGCCATCAGTGAGTCGGGGGCCCGAGGCTACACCTTC
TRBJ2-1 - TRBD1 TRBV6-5 CASSSGQGKQFF TGTGCCAGCAGTTCGGGACAGGGGAAGCAGTTCTTC
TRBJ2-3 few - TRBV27 CASSLSIGGSTAQYF TGTGCCAGCAGTTTAAGTATCGGTGGTTCTACAGCCCAGTATTTT
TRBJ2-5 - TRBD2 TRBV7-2 CASSFRRTSGGAGETQYF TGTGCCAGCAGCTTCCGAAGAACTAGCGGGGGGGCGGGAGAGACCCAGTACTTC
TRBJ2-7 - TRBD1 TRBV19 CASSPGQGPTYEQYF TGTGCCAGTAGTCCAGGACAGGGGCCTACCTACGAGCAGTACTTC